Listed below are T cell receptor beta chains from one sample, sequenced in a study of T-cell memory formation after mild COVID-19. TCRdb re-called the 5' RACE reads with MiXCR, one entry per CDR3 protein. The sample lists almost 550,000 distinct CDR3 sequences; over 20% were seen once. Sample: PBMCs or a T cell subset sorted from them (not recorded which). These receptors were collected from an adult woman who had mild COVID-19 (a few samples of this study predate the infection). Cell type and time point are not known. CDR3s include the opening cysteine and the closing phenylalanine or tryptophan. Fields, in order: V gene, clone size, J gene, D gene, CDR3 protein, CDR3 DNA. A D gene is named only where the DNA matches it firmly. Rows give clone size only sometimes, using once, few, many, or a class for an expanded clone.

V gene: TRBV7-9; clone size: few; J gene: TRBJ2-1; D gene: TRBD1; CDR3 protein: CASSLGYGTGNNEQFF; CDR3 DNA: TGTGCCAGCAGCTTGGGGTACGGGACAGGGAACAATGAGCAGTTCTTC
V gene: TRBV29-1; clone size: few; J gene: TRBJ1-1; D gene: NA; CDR3 protein: CSVRGEWAEAFF; CDR3 DNA: TGCAGCGTTCGGGGGGAGTGGGCTGAAGCTTTCTTT
V gene: TRBV6-1; clone size: NA; J gene: TRBJ1-5; D gene: NA; CDR3 protein: CASSVRQDRQPQHF; CDR3 DNA: TGTGCCAGCAGTGTAAGACAGGATCGACAGCCCCAGCATTTT
V gene: TRBV20-1; clone size: NA; J gene: TRBJ1-2; D gene: NA; CDR3 protein: CSARDLGRAYGYTF; CDR3 DNA: TGCAGTGCTAGAGATCTAGGGCGGGCCTATGGCTACACCTTC
V gene: TRBV20-1; clone size: few; J gene: TRBJ2-1; D gene: NA; CDR3 protein: CSARFRDNEQFF; CDR3 DNA: TGCAGTGCTAGGTTCCGGGACAATGAGCAGTTCTTC
V gene: TRBV10-3; clone size: NA; J gene: TRBJ2-7; D gene: TRBD2; CDR3 protein: CAISPAGTSGRGSSYEQYF; CDR3 DNA: TGTGCCATCAGTCCTGCTGGGACTAGCGGGAGAGGAAGCTCCTACGAGCAGTACTTC
V gene: TRBV7-9; clone size: few; J gene: TRBJ2-1; D gene: NA; CDR3 protein: CASSFTAGPSYNEQFF; CDR3 DNA: TGTGCCAGCAGCTTTACGGCAGGGCCATCCTACAATGAGCAGTTCTTC
V gene: TRBV7-6; clone size: NA; J gene: TRBJ2-1; D gene: NA; CDR3 protein: CASSDGQNSYNEQFF; CDR3 DNA: TGTGCCAGCAGTGATGGACAGAACTCCTACAATGAGCAGTTCTTC
V gene: TRBV24-1; clone size: few; J gene: TRBJ2-5; D gene: NA; CDR3 protein: CATSDLLKTQETQYF; CDR3 DNA: TGTGCCACCAGTGATTTGTTGAAGACCCAAGAGACCCAGTACTTC
V gene: TRBV6-5; clone size: NA; J gene: TRBJ2-3; D gene: TRBD2; CDR3 protein: CASSYSSASGSPDTQYF; CDR3 DNA: TGTGCCAGCAGTTACTCTTCGGCTAGCGGGAGCCCAGATACGCAGTATTTT
V gene: TRBV7-9; clone size: NA; J gene: TRBJ2-2; D gene: NA; CDR3 protein: CASSYPGQLNTGELFF; CDR3 DNA: TGTGCCAGCAGCTACCCCGGACAGCTCAACACCGGGGAGCTGTTTTTT
V gene: TRBV20-1; clone size: NA; J gene: TRBJ2-5; D gene: NA; CDR3 protein: CSYGTQETQYF; CDR3 DNA: TGCAGCTACGGGACACAAGAGACCCAGTACTTC
V gene: TRBV12-3/TRBV12-4; clone size: NA; J gene: TRBJ1-1; D gene: NA; CDR3 protein: CASGSGGTMNTEAFF; CDR3 DNA: TGTGCCAGCGGTAGTGGGGGCACGATGAACACTGAAGCTTTCTTT
V gene: TRBV30; clone size: NA; J gene: TRBJ2-7; D gene: NA; CDR3 protein: CAWIRDPGREQYF; CDR3 DNA: TGTGCCTGGATAAGGGACCCCGGCCGCGAGCAGTACTTC
V gene: TRBV12-3/TRBV12-4; clone size: NA; J gene: TRBJ2-1; D gene: TRBD2; CDR3 protein: CASLAGTPYDEQFF; CDR3 DNA: TGTGCCAGCTTAGCGGGAACCCCCTATGATGAGCAGTTCTTC
V gene: TRBV6-1; clone size: few; J gene: TRBJ1-6; D gene: NA; CDR3 protein: CASIEQGWHSYNSPLHF; CDR3 DNA: TGTGCCAGCATCGAACAGGGATGGCACTCCTATAATTCACCCCTCCACTTT
V gene: TRBV12-3/TRBV12-4; clone size: few; J gene: TRBJ2-5; D gene: NA; CDR3 protein: CASSHLFGETQYF; CDR3 DNA: TGTGCCAGCAGTCACCTATTCGGTGAGACCCAGTACTTC
V gene: TRBV9; clone size: NA; J gene: TRBJ2-1; D gene: TRBD2; CDR3 protein: CASSGLAGGPSNEQFF; CDR3 DNA: TGTGCCAGCAGCGGCCTAGCGGGAGGGCCTTCAAATGAGCAGTTCTTC
V gene: TRBV20-1; clone size: few; J gene: TRBJ2-7; D gene: TRBD2; CDR3 protein: CSASRLAGGNEQYF; CDR3 DNA: TGCAGTGCTAGTCGACTAGCGGGGGGGAACGAGCAGTACTTC
V gene: TRBV2; clone size: NA; J gene: TRBJ1-3; D gene: NA; CDR3 protein: CASTVLTGLGNTIYF; CDR3 DNA: TGTGCCAGCACCGTGCTTACAGGACTAGGAAACACCATATATTTT
V gene: TRBV12-3/TRBV12-4; clone size: NA; J gene: TRBJ2-5; D gene: TRBD1; CDR3 protein: CASSRDSRYQETQYF; CDR3 DNA: TGTGCCAGCAGTCGGGACAGCCGGTACCAAGAGACCCAGTACTTC
V gene: TRBV7-9; clone size: many; J gene: TRBJ2-5; D gene: NA; CDR3 protein: CASSLVETQYF; CDR3 DNA: TGTGCCAGCAGTTTAGTAGAGACCCAGTACTTC
V gene: TRBV25-1; clone size: few; J gene: TRBJ2-7; D gene: NA; CDR3 protein: CASSEVVEYEQYF; CDR3 DNA: TGTGCCAGCAGTGAAGTTGTAGAGTACGAGCAGTACTTC
V gene: TRBV2; clone size: few; J gene: TRBJ2-3; D gene: NA; CDR3 protein: CARLRFSTDTQYF; CDR3 DNA: TGTGCCAGACTTCGGTTCAGCACAGATACGCAGTATTTT
V gene: TRBV2; clone size: few; J gene: TRBJ2-2; D gene: NA; CDR3 protein: CANTREVGPGELFF; CDR3 DNA: TGTGCCAACACCCGGGAAGTCGGACCCGGGGAGCTGTTTTTT
V gene: TRBV27; clone size: NA; J gene: TRBJ2-7; D gene: TRBD1; CDR3 protein: CATRQGVGEQYF; CDR3 DNA: TGTGCCACGAGACAGGGGGTAGGGGAGCAGTACTTC
V gene: TRBV7-6; clone size: few; J gene: TRBJ2-7; D gene: NA; CDR3 protein: CASSPQGNYEQYF; CDR3 DNA: TGTGCCAGCAGCCCACAGGGAAACTACGAGCAGTACTTC
V gene: TRBV20-1; clone size: NA; J gene: TRBJ2-1; D gene: NA; CDR3 protein: CSARETGPQFF; CDR3 DNA: TGCAGTGCTAGAGAAACGGGACCGCAGTTCTTC
V gene: TRBV6-1; clone size: NA; J gene: TRBJ2-1; D gene: TRBD1; CDR3 protein: CASTQDRGQFF; CDR3 DNA: TGTGCCAGCACCCAGGACAGGGGGCAGTTCTTC
V gene: TRBV6-6; clone size: few; J gene: TRBJ1-1; D gene: NA; CDR3 protein: CASSSISNTEAFF; CDR3 DNA: TGTGCCAGCAGTTCCATTTCGAACACTGAAGCTTTCTTT
V gene: TRBV29-1; clone size: NA; J gene: TRBJ1-4; D gene: NA; CDR3 protein: CSAFFGEGEKLFF; CDR3 DNA: TGCAGCGCCTTCTTTGGGGAAGGCGAAAAACTGTTTTTT
V gene: TRBV7-6; clone size: few; J gene: TRBJ2-6; D gene: TRBD2; CDR3 protein: CASSTTSALSGANVLTF; CDR3 DNA: TGTGCCAGCAGCACAACTAGCGCCCTCTCTGGGGCCAACGTCCTGACTTTC
V gene: TRBV6-5; clone size: NA; J gene: TRBJ2-3; D gene: TRBD2; CDR3 protein: CASRTSGASTDTQYF; CDR3 DNA: TGTGCCAGCAGGACTAGCGGGGCTAGCACAGATACGCAGTATTTT
V gene: TRBV12-3/TRBV12-4; clone size: many; J gene: TRBJ2-1; D gene: TRBD2; CDR3 protein: CASTKRGGAYEQFF; CDR3 DNA: TGTGCCAGCACCAAGCGCGGGGGGGCATATGAGCAGTTCTTC
V gene: TRBV4-1; clone size: few; J gene: TRBJ2-5; D gene: TRBD1; CDR3 protein: CASSQVPRGQSQETQYF; CDR3 DNA: TGCGCCAGCAGCCAAGTACCCAGGGGGCAGTCCCAAGAGACCCAGTACTTC
V gene: TRBV4-2; clone size: few; J gene: TRBJ1-6; D gene: NA; CDR3 protein: CASSQAWAAEDSPLHF; CDR3 DNA: TGTGCCAGCAGCCAAGCATGGGCAGCGGAAGATTCACCCCTCCACTTT
V gene: TRBV5-6; clone size: NA; J gene: TRBJ2-2; D gene: TRBD1; CDR3 protein: CASSSPTGVDTGELFF; CDR3 DNA: TGTGCCAGCAGCTCTCCCACAGGGGTCGACACCGGGGAGCTGTTTTTT
V gene: TRBV3-1; clone size: few; J gene: TRBJ2-2; D gene: NA; CDR3 protein: CASSQDGATGELFF; CDR3 DNA: TGTGCCAGCAGCCAAGACGGGGCCACCGGGGAGCTGTTTTTT
V gene: TRBV3-1; clone size: few; J gene: TRBJ1-1; D gene: NA; CDR3 protein: CASSRYRTNTEAFF; CDR3 DNA: TGTGCCAGCAGCCGATACAGGACCAACACTGAAGCTTTCTTT
V gene: TRBV9; clone size: NA; J gene: TRBJ1-2; D gene: NA; CDR3 protein: CASSPGGGGYYGYTF; CDR3 DNA: TGTGCCAGCAGCCCCGGGGGAGGAGGCTACTATGGCTACACCTTC